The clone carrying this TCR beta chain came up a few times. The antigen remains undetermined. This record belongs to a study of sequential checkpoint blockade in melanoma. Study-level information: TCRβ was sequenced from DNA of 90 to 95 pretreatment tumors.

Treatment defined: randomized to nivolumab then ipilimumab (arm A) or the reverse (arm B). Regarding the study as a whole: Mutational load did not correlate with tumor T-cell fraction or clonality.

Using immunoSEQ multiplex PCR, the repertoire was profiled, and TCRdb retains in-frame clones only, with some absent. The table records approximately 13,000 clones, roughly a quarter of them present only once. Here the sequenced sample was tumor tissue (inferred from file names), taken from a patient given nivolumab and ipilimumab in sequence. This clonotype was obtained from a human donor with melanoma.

Here the CDR3 DNA reads TGTGCCAGCAGCCCCCGGACTAGCGGGAACTTATACGCGAACACCGGGGAGCTGTTTTTT. Its protein product is CASSPRTSGNLYANTGELFF. The rearrangement joins TRBV6-8 to TRBJ2-2; TRBD2 agrees at 12 bases. The CDR3 runs to 20 residues. V lost 6 bases and J lost 0; bases outside the gene matches: 14. CDR1 and CDR2 from the germline V gene are MNHGY and SAAAGT.